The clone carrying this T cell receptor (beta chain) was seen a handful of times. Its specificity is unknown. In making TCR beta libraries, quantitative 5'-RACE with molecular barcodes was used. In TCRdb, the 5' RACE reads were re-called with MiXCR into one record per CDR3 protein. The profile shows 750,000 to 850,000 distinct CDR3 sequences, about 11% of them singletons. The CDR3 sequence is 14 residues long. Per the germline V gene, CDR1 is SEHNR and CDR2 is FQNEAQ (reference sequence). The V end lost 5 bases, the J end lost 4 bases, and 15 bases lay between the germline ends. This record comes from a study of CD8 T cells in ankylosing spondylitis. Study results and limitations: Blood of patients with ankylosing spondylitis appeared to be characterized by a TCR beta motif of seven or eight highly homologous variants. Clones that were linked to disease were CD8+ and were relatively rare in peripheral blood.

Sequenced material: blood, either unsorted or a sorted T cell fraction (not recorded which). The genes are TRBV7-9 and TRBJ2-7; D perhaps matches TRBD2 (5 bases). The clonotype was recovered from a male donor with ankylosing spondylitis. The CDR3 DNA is TGTGCCAGCAGCCCCTTCGGGGAATCGTACGAGCAGTACTTC. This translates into CASSPFGESYEQYF.